This TCR beta chain was observed in a study of blood T cell repertoires in COVID-19. About the research overall: Researchers got acute and convalescent COVID-19 samples from the United States, Italy and Spain. In each case, the material was cDNA or gDNA derived from T cells, B-cell-depleted T cells, or PBMCs.

Original methodology: Nucleated cell counts were estimated from reference gene primer amplification. Libraries were prepared by immunoSEQ multiplex PCR; TCRdb keeps only in-frame clonotypes and omits some of them. Clone size and the V and J calls come from that table; the DNA yielded D and trimming. This sample yields some 180,000 clones, of which around nine tenths are seen a single time; 0.45% to 0.65% belongs to the top ten. Source material: peripheral blood. The sequence came from a man aged 50 to 59 with acute or convalescent COVID-19.

The CDR3 is CASSPQTANYGYTF. In nucleotides, the CDR3 is TGTGCCAGCAGCCCCCAGACAGCAAACTATGGCTACACCTTC. The chain employs TRBV7-2 and TRBJ1-2; tentatively, D is TRBD1 (5 bases). The germline V and J ends were trimmed by 5 bases and 2 bases, with 12 bases remaining between them. The CDR3 runs 14 residues. Germline V CDR1 and CDR2: SGHTA, FQGNSA.